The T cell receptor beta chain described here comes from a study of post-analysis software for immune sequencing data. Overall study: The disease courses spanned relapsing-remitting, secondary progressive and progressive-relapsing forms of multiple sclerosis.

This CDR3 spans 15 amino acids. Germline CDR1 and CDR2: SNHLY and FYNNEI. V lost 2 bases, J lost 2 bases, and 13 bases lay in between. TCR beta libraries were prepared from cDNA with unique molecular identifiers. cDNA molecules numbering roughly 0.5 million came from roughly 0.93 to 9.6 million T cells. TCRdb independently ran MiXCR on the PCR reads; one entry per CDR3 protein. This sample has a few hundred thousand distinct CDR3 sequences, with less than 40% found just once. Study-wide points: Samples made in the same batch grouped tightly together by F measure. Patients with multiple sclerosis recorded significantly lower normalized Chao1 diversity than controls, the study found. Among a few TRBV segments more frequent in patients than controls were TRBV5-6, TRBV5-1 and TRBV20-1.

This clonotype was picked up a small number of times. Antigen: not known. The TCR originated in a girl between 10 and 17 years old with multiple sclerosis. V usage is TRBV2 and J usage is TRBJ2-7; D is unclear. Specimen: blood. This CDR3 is CASSESDPRTYEQYF. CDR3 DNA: TGTGCCAGCAGTGAAAGCGACCCCAGGACCTACGAGCAGTACTTC.